These T cell receptor beta chains were read from a single sample in a study of T cells in tuberculosis. The data were produced by immunoSEQ multiplex PCR, yet TCRdb's version contains in-frame clones alone and is incomplete. The table has approximately 34,000 clones, approximately 90% seen once. The sequencing here drew on PBMCs, taken at tuberculosis diagnosis. The source of these receptors is an adult with tuberculosis. The CDR3 runs from the conserved cysteine through the conserved F or W. D genes are given only for firm matches. Clone size appears in some rows only: once, few, many, or a class for an expanded clone.

clone_size cdr3_length j_call v_call d_call cdr3_nt cdr3_aa
. 15 TRBJ1-5 TRBV19 TRBD1 TGTGCCAGTAGTATTCTCCAGGGGGCAGGGCAGCCCCAGCATTTT CASSILQGAGQPQHF
. 15 TRBJ1-5 TRBV7-8 TRBD1 TGTGCCAGCAGCTTCGGGACAGGGGACAATCAGCCCCAGCATTTT CASSFGTGDNQPQHF
once 15 TRBJ1-4 TRBV6-6 TRBD1 TGTGCCAGCACCCCGAGACAGGGAGGAGATGAAAAACTGTTTTTT CASTPRQGGDEKLFF
. 14 TRBJ1-4 TRBV11-2 . TGTGCCAGCAGCCCGGGATATTCGAATGAAAAACTGTTTTTT CASSPGYSNEKLFF
. 15 TRBJ1-2 TRBV5-5 TRBD1 TGTGCCAGCAGCTTGATGGGGGACAGGGTCCAGGGCTACACCTTC CASSLMGDRVQGYTF
once 14 TRBJ2-2 TRBV7-6 . TGTGCCAGCAGCTTAAGGGCAGGGACCGGGGAGCTGTTTTTT CASSLRAGTGELFF
. 15 TRBJ1-5 TRBV28 TRBD1 TGTGCCAGCAGTTCCGGACAGGACGAAAATCAGCCCCAGCATTTT CASSSGQDENQPQHF
. 16 TRBJ1-1 TRBV9 TRBD1 TGTGCCAGCAGCGCGGGACAGGGGGTGGTGAACACTGAAGCTTTCTTT CASSAGQGVVNTEAFF
. 12 TRBJ2-5 TRBV29-1 TRBD1 TGCAGCGTGGACAGGGGCTTGGAGACCCAGTACTTC CSVDRGLETQYF
. 18 TRBJ2-3 TRBV25-1 TRBD2 TGTGCCAGCAGTTCAACTTGGACTAGCGGGGGGGCCGGAGATACGCAGTATTTT CASSSTWTSGGAGDTQYF
once 13 TRBJ2-1 TRBV4-3 . TGCGCCAGCAGCCAAGTCCGAGCTGGTGAGCAGTTCTTC CASSQVRAGEQFF
. 15 TRBJ2-1 TRBV19 TRBD2 TGTGCCAGGGTAGCGGGGGGGGACTATTTGAATGAGCAGTTCTTC CARVAGGDYLNEQFF
. 15 TRBJ1-6 TRBV6-5 TRBD1 TGTGCCAGCAGGAACCCCGGGACAGGCGAAATCCCCCTCCACTTT CASRNPGTGEIPLHF
. 16 TRBJ1-6 TRBV5-4 TRBD1 TGTGCCAGCAGCTTCTCTCGACAGGGGGCGAGATCACCCCTCCACTTT CASSFSRQGARSPLHF
. 16 TRBJ1-6 TRBV2 . TGTGCCAGCTCTGACAGGAAGAGCTCCTATAATTCACCCCTCCACTTT CASSDRKSSYNSPLHF
. 15 TRBJ2-3 TRBV2 TRBD2 TGTGCCAGCAGTGCCGGGACTAGCTCCACAGATACGCAGTATTTT CASSAGTSSTDTQYF
. 17 TRBJ2-2 TRBV11-2 . TGTGCCAGCAGCTTCGGGGTTTGGGAGTCGAACACCGGGGAGCTGTTTTTT CASSFGVWESNTGELFF
. 14 TRBJ2-7 TRBV5-8 . TGTGCCAGCAGTTGGCGCCCGGGCTCCTACGAGCAGTACTTC CASSWRPGSYEQYF
. 15 TRBJ2-3 TRBV15 . TGTGCCACCAGCGGAGGACAGTACAGCACAGATACGCAGTATTTT CATSGGQYSTDTQYF
. 12 TRBJ1-1 TRBV28 . TGTGCCAGCAGTTTCAGAGGCACTGAAGCTTTCTTT CASSFRGTEAFF
. 13 TRBJ1-4 TRBV29-1 TRBD1 TGCAGCGTTGAAGTGACAGGGTTTGGGGAACTGTTTTTT CSVEVTGFGELFF
. 16 TRBJ1-6 TRBV5-1 . TGCGCCAGCAGCCACGAAATGTATTCGGGAAGTTCACCCCTCCACTTT CASSHEMYSGSSPLHF
. 17 TRBJ2-4 TRBV25-1 . TGTGCCAGCAGTGACCCAAAACAGAAGACAGCCAAAAACATTCAGTACTTC CASSDPKQKTAKNIQYF
. 12 TRBJ2-7 TRBV7-2 . TGTGCCAGCAGCCTAGCCAGAGGCGAGCAGTACTTC CASSLARGEQYF
. 15 TRBJ1-1 TRBV15 . TGTGCCACCAGCAATAAGCCTGCGGGGGGCACTGAAGCTTTCTTT CATSNKPAGGTEAFF
. 17 TRBJ2-1 TRBV7-6 . TGTGCCAGCAGCTCCGTTTTCCCTCAGGTCCCCTACAATGAGCAGTTCTTC CASSSVFPQVPYNEQFF
. 13 TRBJ1-2 TRBV5-6 . TGTGCCAGCAGCTTCGGGGAGTACTATGGCTACACCTTC CASSFGEYYGYTF
. 14 TRBJ1-5 TRBV28 . TGTGCCAGCGGATCGGCCCGGGGAGGACAGCCCCAGCATTTT CASGSARGGQPQHF
. 16 TRBJ2-2 TRBV6-1 . TGTGCCAGCAGTGTGATGAGGTCAACTTCCACCGGGGAGCTGTTTTTT CASSVMRSTSTGELFF
. 15 TRBJ1-2 TRBV5-1 . TGCGCCAGCAGCTTGTCGGAGGGAACTAACTATGGCTACACCTTC CASSLSEGTNYGYTF
. 15 TRBJ2-2 TRBV4-2 . TGTGCCAGCAGCCCGCGGACTACCAACGCCGGGGAGCTGTTTTTT CASSPRTTNAGELFF
. 13 TRBJ1-1 TRBV12-5 . TGTGCTAGTGGTTTGGTACGAGGGACTGAAGCTTTCTTT CASGLVRGTEAFF
medium-sized 15 TRBJ2-5 TRBV6-5 . TGTGCCAGCAGTTACGAACAGGGTCCTGCGGAGACCCAGTACTTC CASSYEQGPAETQYF
. 13 TRBJ1-1 TRBV18 . TGTGCCAGCTCACCACCCCCGGGGACTGAAGCTTTCTTT CASSPPPGTEAFF
. 14 TRBJ1-2 TRBV9 TRBD1 TGTGCCAGCAGCGGAGAAACAGGGGGCGCGAGCTACACCTTC CASSGETGGASYTF
. 15 TRBJ1-5 TRBV4-3 . TGCGCCAGCAGCCTCGCCGCGAACCAAGGGGAGCCCCAGCATTTT CASSLAANQGEPQHF
. 15 TRBJ1-6 TRBV30 TRBD1 TGTGCCTGGAGTGTCCTCGACAGGGAAGGTTCACCCCTCCACTTT CAWSVLDREGSPLHF
. 14 TRBJ2-3 TRBV30 . TGTGCCTGGAGTGTCTGGGGCGAAGGAGATACGCAGTATTTT CAWSVWGEGDTQYF
. 13 TRBJ1-1 TRBV6-5 . TGTGCCAGCTCACAGGGTTTGAACACTGAAGCTTTCTTT CASSQGLNTEAFF
once 18 TRBJ2-1 TRBV7-2 TRBD2 TGTGCCAGCAGCTCACCGAATCTAGCGGGGGGCACCTACAATGAGCAGTTCTTC CASSSPNLAGGTYNEQFF
. 15 TRBJ2-3 TRBV9 . TGTGCCAGCACCGCCGCGGGACGGAGCACAGATACGCAGTATTTT CASTAAGRSTDTQYF